This T cell receptor (beta chain) was identified in a study of shared clonotypes between healthy human individuals. Study-wide context: The study enrolled two women and three men aged 18 to 49.

Evenly divided among several immunoSEQ plates was the genomic DNA of each subset. Measured with immunoSEQ multiplex PCR; TCRdb has only the in-frame clones, and not every one. Of a few million clones detected, around 93% appear once; the ten largest clones hold about 0.41%. Overall study findings and caveats: Researchers found naive subsets generally carried larger estimated richness than memory subsets. Generation probabilities were higher for clonotypes shared across all four sorted-subset donors than for unshared ones.

Germline-derived CDR1 and CDR2 are SGHRS and YFSETQ. This CDR3 has 14 residues. The germline V and J ends were trimmed by 1 base and 1 base, with 8 bases remaining between them. This clone was counted once. Its antigen is as yet unknown. This chain joins TRBV5-1 and TRBJ2-5, with unresolved D. The sequence was collected from a man between 18 and 35 years old in good health. Some clones in this sample may be carry-over from other donors' samples. Sequencing was carried out using naive CD4+ T cells from PBMCs. The subset is: CD45RA+ positively selected. In DNA form, the CDR3 reads TGCGCCAGCAGCTTGTTTTCGGTCCAAGAGACCCAGTACTTC. Translation: CASSLFSVQETQYF.